This TCR beta chain emerged from a study of control samples from healthy donors and cancer patients. Produced via immunoSEQ multiplex PCR; TCRdb's table is partial and in-frame only. In the table there are roughly 150,000 clones, over 90% of which are singletons. Germline V gives CDR1 MDHEN, CDR2 SYDVKM. J lost 10 bases, V lost 4 bases, and 10 bases had no gene match. The CDR3 is made up of 15 amino acids. The rearrangement joins TRBV28 to TRBJ2-1; TRBD1 matches at 10 bases. The source is a man in his fifties or sixties in good health. Sequenced material: blood. As DNA, the CDR3 is TGTGCCAGCAGTTCACTGGACAGGGGGAGGTCGGAGCAGTTCTTC. Translation gives CASSSLDRGRSEQFF. Looking up the rest from reference TRBV28 and TRBJ2-1 gives the full variable domain: DVKVTQSSRYLVKRTGEKVFLECVQDMDHENMFWYRQDPGLGLRLIYFSYDVKMKEKGDIPEGYSVSREKKERFSLILESASTNQTSMYLCASSSLDRGRSEQFFGPGTRLTVL.